The subject of this entry is one T cell receptor beta chain. Its antigen is still unknown. The data were taken from a study of T cell repertoires in cytomegalovirus infection. Whole-study findings and limits: Carriers of CMV and the relevant HLA type were discriminated by public TCR beta frequency.

Germline V gene sequence: CDR1 MDHEN, CDR2 SYDVKM. This CDR3 comprises 15 residues. With 5 bases clipped from V and 3 bases from J, the junction kept 6 bases outside the gene matches. TCRdb independently ran MiXCR on the reads; one entry per CDR3 protein. The table lists tens of thousands of distinct CDR3 sequences, roughly 25% of them singletons, with approximately 53% in the top ten. This receptor was identified in a human donor in good health (CMV status not recorded). Some clones in this sample may be carry-over from other donors' samples. This specimen consisted of CD8+ T cells from cultured PBMCs, obtained from culture after CMV antigen stimulation. The V call is TRBV28, the J call TRBJ1-1, with 10 bases lining up with TRBD1. The CDR3 is CASSAPGTGDTEAFF. The CDR3 DNA is TGTGCCAGCAGTGCCCCCGGGACAGGGGACACTGAAGCTTTCTTT.